These 19 T cell receptor beta chains were all obtained from the same sample, sequenced in a study of blood T cell repertoires in COVID-19. Measured with immunoSEQ multiplex PCR; TCRdb has only the in-frame clones, and not every one. The profile shows about 140,000 clones, roughly 80% of them singletons. The sample taken for sequencing was peripheral blood. These receptors originate from a man in his fifties or sixties with acute or convalescent COVID-19.

The chain uses TRBV5-4 and TRBJ1-1; possibly TRBD1 for D (5 bases). Germline V gene data show CDR1 as SGHNT and CDR2 as YYREEE (reference sequence). Trimming removed 4 bases at V and 12 bases at J, with 25 bases between. The CDR3 is 15 amino acids. CDR3 DNA: TGTGCCAGCAGCACCGCTGCGGGGGGGAACGGACGAACTTTCTTT. Residues: CASSTAAGGNGRTFF.

The genes are TRBV2 and TRBJ2-3; 8 bases align to TRBD2. V was clipped by 1 base and J by 11 bases; unmatched bases: 5. This CDR3 is 13 amino acids long. Germline CDR1 SNHLY, CDR2 FYNNEI. CDR3 DNA sequence: TGTGCCAGCAGTGAAGTGAGACTAGCGAGGCAGTATTTT. Its translation is CASSEVRLARQYF.

The chain has TRBV6-5 and TRBJ1-5; unclear D gene. This CDR3 has 14 residues. Looked up from germline, CDR1 is MNHEY and CDR2 is SVGAGI. V gave up 6 bases and J gave up 0 bases, with 9 bases separating them. CDR3 residues: CASRTYDSNQPQHF. For the CDR3, the DNA is TGTGCCAGCAGAACCTACGATAGCAATCAGCCCCAGCATTTT.

This chain links TRBV18 with TRBJ2-7; the D is unclear. The CDR3 extends over 17 amino acids. V shed 0 bases and J shed 3 bases, with 18 bases lying between them. Germline lookup yields CDR1 KGHSH and CDR2 LQKENI. This chain's CDR3 is CASSPPVTQANLYEQYF. CDR3 DNA sequence: TGTGCCAGCTCACCACCCGTTACGCAGGCTAATCTCTACGAGCAGTACTTC.

The V call is TRBV3-1 (or the pseudogene TRBV3-2), the J call TRBJ2-3, with 8 bases fitting TRBD2. CDR1 and CDR2 (germline): LGHDT, YNNKEL (reference sequence). The CDR3 covers 16 residues. V lost 1 base to trimming and J lost 0 bases; unmatched junction nucleotides: 3. CDR3 DNA: TGTGCCAGCAGCCAAGTGGCGGGGGGTAGCACAGATACGCAGTATTTT. Its translation is CASSQVAGGSTDTQYF.

The J gene is TRBJ2-2, the V gene TRBV12-5, with 10 positions matching TRBD1. Germline V CDR1 and CDR2: LGHNT, FRNRAP. V trimming: 3 bases; J trimming: 3 bases; junction bases outside the gene matches: 4. There are 16 residues in the CDR3. In nucleotides, the CDR3 is TGTGCTAGTGGTTTTGGGACAGGGGACGACACCGGGGAGCTGTTTTTT. This codes for CASGFGTGDDTGELFF.

The chain joins TRBV10-3 to TRBJ1-2; 7 nucleotides match TRBD1. After removal of 11 bases from V and 0 bases from J, the junction contained 6 bases not matched to a gene. From germline, CDR1 is ENHRY and CDR2 SYGVKD. The CDR3 spans 13 residues. The CDR3 nucleotides read TGTGCCGGACAGGACAGCTCTAACTATGGCTACACCTTC. Its protein product is CAGQDSSNYGYTF.

The CDR3 nucleotides are TGTGCCAGCACTTCAGAGGGGAGGGGCAGGAACGAGCAGTACTTC. This translates into CASTSEGRGRNEQYF. The rearrangement uses TRBV25-1 and TRBJ2-7; the match to TRBD2 covers 7 bases. Germline trimming cut 7 bases from V and 5 bases from J; bases unmatched to any gene: 14. In germline, CDR1 is MGHDK, CDR2 SYGVNS. This CDR3 spans 15 amino acids.

V and J are TRBV2 and TRBJ1-1; perhaps TRBD1 as D (5 bases). The ends were cut back, 2 bases at V and 5 bases at J, with 9 bases in the middle. Germline values: CDR1 SNHLY, CDR2 FYNNEI. The CDR3 extends over 13 amino acids. CDR3 in DNA: TGTGCCAGCAGTGAAAGGGGTGGAACTGAAGCTTTCTTT. Protein product: CASSERGGTEAFF.

This clone was seen more than once but under ten times. The CDR3 loop reads CASSSRTLQETQYF. CDR3 in DNA: TGTGCCAGCAGCTCTCGGACACTCCAAGAGACCCAGTACTTC. The V call is TRBV5-4, the J call TRBJ2-5, with D perhaps TRBD1 (5 bases). The CDR3 length is 14 residues. V was pared by 3 bases and J by 1 base, with 10 bases between. Germline V gene lookup returns CDR1 SGHNT and CDR2 YYREEE (reference sequence).

This sequence joins TRBV6-5 and TRBJ2-3, with TRBD2 matching over 11 bases. This CDR3 contains 15 residues. Losses at the gene ends were 5 bases for V and 5 bases for J; bases not matched to a gene: 6. The germline V gene encodes CDR1 MNHEY and CDR2 SVGAGI. CDR3 amino acids: CASSPRTSGLDTQYF. CDR3 DNA sequence: TGTGCCAGCAGTCCCCGGACTAGCGGGTTAGATACGCAGTATTTT.

The chain uses TRBV25-1 and TRBJ2-5; 7 bases are a match to TRBD1. The V gene's germline CDR1 is MGHDK and CDR2 SYGVNS. The CDR3 spans 15 residues. V lost 0 bases to trimming and J lost 4 bases; unmatched junction nucleotides: 5. This CDR3 reads CASSEYRTGPETQYF. CDR3 nucleotides: TGTGCCAGCAGTGAATATAGGACAGGACCAGAGACCCAGTACTTC. The variable domain in full, completed from reference TRBV25-1 and TRBJ2-5, reads EADIYQTPRYLVIGTGKKITLECSQTMGHDKMYWYQQDPGMELHLIHYSYGVNSTEKGDLSSESTVSRIRTEHFPLTLESARPSHTSQYLCASSEYRTGPETQYFGPGTRLLVL.

The chain couples TRBV3-1 (or the pseudogene TRBV3-2) to TRBJ1-1; D perhaps matches TRBD1 (5 bases). Looked up from germline, CDR1 is LGHDT and CDR2 is YNNKEL (reference sequence). The CDR3 sequence is 13 residues long. Trimming stripped 4 bases from V and 7 bases from J, with 13 bases between. The CDR3 spells CASSPRQFGEAFF. DNA for the CDR3: TGTGCCAGCAGCCCGAGACAGTTCGGTGAAGCTTTCTTT.

The chain recombines TRBV5-1 with TRBJ1-6; D gene uncertain. With 4 bases removed from V and 7 bases from J, the gap between germline ends came to 15 bases. CDR1 is SGHRS and CDR2 is YFSETQ in the germline V gene. The CDR3 spans 15 residues. The CDR3: CASSLYSGGNSPLHF. CDR3 coding DNA: TGCGCCAGCAGCCTATATAGCGGTGGAAATTCACCCCTCCACTTT.

This clone has just a few counts. This rearrangement joins TRBV2 to TRBJ2-3; tentative D call: TRBD2 (6 bases). V was pared by 10 bases and J by 0 bases, with 14 bases between. CDR1 and CDR2 from the germline V gene are SNHLY and FYNNEI. The CDR3 totals 14 residues. CDR3 protein: CAILTSQSTDTQYF. For the CDR3, the DNA is TGTGCCATCCTCACTAGCCAAAGCACAGATACGCAGTATTTT.

This chain uses TRBV30 with TRBJ1-1; D not resolved. Germline-derived CDR1 and CDR2 are GTSNPN and SVGIG (reference sequence). The CDR3 consists of 15 residues. V lost 3 bases and J lost 4, with 18 bases in between. The CDR3 region is CAWSSWGGSATEAFF. The DNA of the CDR3 is TGTGCCTGGAGCTCTTGGGGAGGGAGCGCCACTGAAGCTTTCTTT.

The chain joins TRBV30 to TRBJ2-1; 10 bases agree with TRBD1. CDR1 is GTSNPN and CDR2 is SVGIG in the germline V gene (reference sequence). The CDR3 has 14 amino acids. V shed 1 base and J 4 bases; nucleotides not matched to a gene: 1. In nucleotides, the CDR3 is TGTGCCTGGAGTGCGGACAGGGGGTACAATGAGCAGTTCTTC. This codes for CAWSADRGYNEQFF.

V gene TRBV19 combines with J gene TRBJ1-3; TRBD1 is a possible D gene (5 bases). Looked up from germline, CDR1 is LNHDA and CDR2 is SQIVND (reference sequence). The CDR3 is 16 residues long. The V end lost 3 bases, the J end lost 2 bases, and 14 bases lay between the germline ends. The CDR3 region is CASSMYWGEAGNTIYF. Written as DNA, the CDR3 is TGTGCCAGTAGTATGTACTGGGGGGAAGCTGGAAACACCATATATTTT.

V usage is TRBV15 and J usage is TRBJ1-2; no clear D gene. Trimming took 0 bases from V and 0 from J, leaving 11 bases between them. The length of the CDR3 is 16 residues. Germline V CDR1 and CDR2: LNHNV, YYDKDF (reference sequence). CDR3 sequence: CATSRDTGSPNYGYTF. CDR3 nucleotide sequence: TGTGCCACCAGCAGAGATACGGGGAGCCCTAACTATGGCTACACCTTC. Together with reference TRBV15 and TRBJ1-2, the CDR3 gives the full variable domain: DAMVIQNPRYQVTQFGKPVTLSCSQTLNHNVMYWYQQKSSQAPKLLFHYYDKDFNNEADTPDNFQSRRPNTSFCFLDIRSPGLGDTAMYLCATSRDTGSPNYGYTFGSGTRLTVV.